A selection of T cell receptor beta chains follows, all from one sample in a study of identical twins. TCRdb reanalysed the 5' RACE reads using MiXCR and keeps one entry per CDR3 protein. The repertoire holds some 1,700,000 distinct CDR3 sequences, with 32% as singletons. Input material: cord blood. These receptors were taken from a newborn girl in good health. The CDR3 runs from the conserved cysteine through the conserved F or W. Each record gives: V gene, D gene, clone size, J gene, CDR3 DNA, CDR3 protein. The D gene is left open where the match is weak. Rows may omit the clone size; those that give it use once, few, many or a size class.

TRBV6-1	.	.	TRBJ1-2	TGTGCCAGCAGTGAACAGGGGAACAGCTATGGCCACACCTTC	CASSEQGNSYGHTF
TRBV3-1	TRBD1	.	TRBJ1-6	TGTGCCAGCAGCCAAGTGGGACAGGGGATACTTTCACCCCTCCACTTT	CASSQVGQGILSPLHF
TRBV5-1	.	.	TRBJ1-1	TGCGCCAGCAGCAAAGGCCCTTCCACTGAAGCTTTCTTT	CASSKGPSTEAFF
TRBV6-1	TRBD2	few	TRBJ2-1	TGTGCCAGCAGTGCTCAGCGGGGGGGCATCAATGAGCAGTTCTTC	CASSAQRGGINEQFF
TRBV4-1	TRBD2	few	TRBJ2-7	TGCGCCAGCAGGGAAGCGGGGGGCTCCTACGAGCAGTACTTC	CASREAGGSYEQYF
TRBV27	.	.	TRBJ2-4	TGTGCCATCTCAACCGGGACTCGTCAGTACTTC	CAISTGTRQYF
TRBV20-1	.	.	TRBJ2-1	TGCAGTCCCCAGGCAGCATCCTACAATGAGCAGTTCTTC	CSPQAASYNEQFF
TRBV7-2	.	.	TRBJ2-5	TGTGCCAGCAGCCTGGCAGGGGCGGCAAGTAGAGAGACCCAGTACTTC	CASSLAGAASRETQYF
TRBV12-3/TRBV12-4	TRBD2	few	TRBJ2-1	TGTGCCAGCAGGACTAGCGGGGCGAATGAGCAGTTCTTC	CASRTSGANEQFF
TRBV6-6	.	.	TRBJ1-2	TGTGCCAGCAGTTCATATTGGGCGGAACGCTATGGCTACACCTTC	CASSSYWAERYGYTF
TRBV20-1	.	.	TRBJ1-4	TGCAGTGCTAGACAACGGGGGGCAGTTAATGAAAAACTGTTTTTT	CSARQRGAVNEKLFF
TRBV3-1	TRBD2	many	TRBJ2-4	TGTGCCAGCAGCCACCGAATGGCGGGGGTAGCCAAAAACATTCAGTACTTC	CASSHRMAGVAKNIQYF
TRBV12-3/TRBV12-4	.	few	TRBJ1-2	TGTGCCAGCAGTCTTGGAAAGTCCTTTGGCTATGGCTACACCTTC	CASSLGKSFGYGYTF
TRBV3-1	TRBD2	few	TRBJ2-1	TGTGCCAGCAGCCAAGGTAGCGGGGGGGCCTCCTACAATGAGCAGTTCTTC	CASSQGSGGASYNEQFF
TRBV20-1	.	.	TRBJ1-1	TGCAGTGGGGTACAGGGATTGAACACTGAAGCTTTCTTT	CSGVQGLNTEAFF
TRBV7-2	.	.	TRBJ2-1	TGTGCCAGCAGCTCCAGGGTTTACGAGCAGTTCTTC	CASSSRVYEQFF
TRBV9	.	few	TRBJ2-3	TGTGCCAGCAGCGTAGGTGACTTCCCGGGGGAGCAGTATTTT	CASSVGDFPGEQYF
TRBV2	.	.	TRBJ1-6	TGTGCCACCCCCGTAGGGGATAATTCACCCCTCCACTTT	CATPVGDNSPLHF
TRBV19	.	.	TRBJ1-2	TGTGCCAGTAGTATAGGGACAAAATATGGCTACACCTTC	CASSIGTKYGYTF
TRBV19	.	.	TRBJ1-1	TGTGCCAGTAGTGTACAGGGAAAGAACACTGAAGCTTTCTTT	CASSVQGKNTEAFF
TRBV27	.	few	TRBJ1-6	TGTGCCAGCAGTCCACGGGGGGCGAGGTATAATTCACCCCTCCACTTT	CASSPRGARYNSPLHF
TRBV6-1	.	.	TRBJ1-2	TGTGCCAGCAGTGTGACCCAACACGGGAACTATGGCTACACCTTC	CASSVTQHGNYGYTF
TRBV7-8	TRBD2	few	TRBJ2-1	TGTGCCAGCAGCTTGCTTGTGAGCGGGGGGCTCACCGGTAGCTCCTACAATGAGCAGTTCTTC	CASSLLVSGGLTGSSYNEQFF
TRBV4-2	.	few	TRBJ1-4	TGTGCCAGCAGCCAAGATGACCTTTACACGGATGAAAAACTGTTTTTT	CASSQDDLYTDEKLFF
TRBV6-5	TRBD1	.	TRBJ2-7	TGTGCCAGCAGCGAGGGACAGGCCTCCTACAATGAGCAGTACTTC	CASSEGQASYNEQYF